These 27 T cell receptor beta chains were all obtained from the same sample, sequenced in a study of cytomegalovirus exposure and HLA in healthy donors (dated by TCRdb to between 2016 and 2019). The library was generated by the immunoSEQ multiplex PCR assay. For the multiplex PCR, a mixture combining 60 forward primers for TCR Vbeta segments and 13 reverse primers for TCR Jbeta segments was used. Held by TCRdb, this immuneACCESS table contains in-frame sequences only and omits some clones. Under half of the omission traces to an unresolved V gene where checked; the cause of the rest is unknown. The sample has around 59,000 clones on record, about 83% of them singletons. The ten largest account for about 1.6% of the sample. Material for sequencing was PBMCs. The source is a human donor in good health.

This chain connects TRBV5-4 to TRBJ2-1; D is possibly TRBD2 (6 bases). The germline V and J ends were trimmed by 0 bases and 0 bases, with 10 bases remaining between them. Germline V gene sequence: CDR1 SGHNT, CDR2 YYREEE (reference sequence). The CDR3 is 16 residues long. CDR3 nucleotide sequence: TGTGCCAGCAGCTTGGCCGGGGGAGTCTCCTACAATGAGCAGTTCTTC. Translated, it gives CASSLAGGVSYNEQFF.

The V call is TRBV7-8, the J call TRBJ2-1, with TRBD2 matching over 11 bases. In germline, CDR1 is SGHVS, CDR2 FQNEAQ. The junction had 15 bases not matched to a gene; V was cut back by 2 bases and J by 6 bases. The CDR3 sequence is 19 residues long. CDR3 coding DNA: TGTGCCAGCAGCTTACTACGGACTAGCGGGCTTCCCTATCCCAATGAGCAGTTCTTC. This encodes CASSLLRTSGLPYPNEQFF.

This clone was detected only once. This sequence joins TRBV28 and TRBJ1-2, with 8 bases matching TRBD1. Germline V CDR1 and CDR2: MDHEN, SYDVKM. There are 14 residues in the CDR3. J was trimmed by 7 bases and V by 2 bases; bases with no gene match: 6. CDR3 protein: CASSLLPGGGGYTF. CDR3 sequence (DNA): TGTGCCAGCAGTTTACTTCCAGGGGGCGGTGGCTACACCTTC.

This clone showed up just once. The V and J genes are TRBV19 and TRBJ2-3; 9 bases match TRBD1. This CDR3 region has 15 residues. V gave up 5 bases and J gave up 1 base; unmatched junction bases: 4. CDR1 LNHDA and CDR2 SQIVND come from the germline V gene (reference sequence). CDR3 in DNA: TGTGCCAGTAGTTCGCGGACAGGGGGCACAGATACGCAGTATTTT. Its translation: CASSSRTGGTDTQYF.

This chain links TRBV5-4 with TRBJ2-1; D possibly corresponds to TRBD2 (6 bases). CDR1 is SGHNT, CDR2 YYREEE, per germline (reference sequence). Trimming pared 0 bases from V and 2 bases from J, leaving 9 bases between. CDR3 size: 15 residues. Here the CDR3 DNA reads TGTGCCAGCAGCTTGGGACTAGTGGCCTACAATGAGCAGTTCTTC. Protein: CASSLGLVAYNEQFF. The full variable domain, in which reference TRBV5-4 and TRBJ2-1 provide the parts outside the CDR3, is ETGVTQSPTHLIKTRGQQVTLRCSSQSGHNTVSWYQQALGQGPQFIFQYYREEENGRGNFPPRFSGLQFPNYSSELNVNALELDDSALYLCASSLGLVAYNEQFFGPGTRLTVL.

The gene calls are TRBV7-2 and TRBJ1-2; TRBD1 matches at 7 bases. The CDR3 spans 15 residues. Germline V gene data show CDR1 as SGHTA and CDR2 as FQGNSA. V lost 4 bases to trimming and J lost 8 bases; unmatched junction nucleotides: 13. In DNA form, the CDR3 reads TGTGCCAGCAGCTATACGACAGGGTCTCACCTAGGCTACACCTTC. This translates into CASSYTTGSHLGYTF.

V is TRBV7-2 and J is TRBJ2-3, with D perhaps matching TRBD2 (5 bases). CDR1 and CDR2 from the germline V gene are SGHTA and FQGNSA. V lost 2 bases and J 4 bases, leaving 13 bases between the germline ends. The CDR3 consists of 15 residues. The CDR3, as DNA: TGTGCCAGCAGCTTATCGGACGGGCGGGCAGATACGCAGTATTTT. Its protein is CASSLSDGRADTQYF.

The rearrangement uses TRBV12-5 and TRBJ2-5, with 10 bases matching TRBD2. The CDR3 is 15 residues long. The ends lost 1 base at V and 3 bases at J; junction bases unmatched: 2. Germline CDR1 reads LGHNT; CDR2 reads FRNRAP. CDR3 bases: TGTGCTAGTGGTTTGGGACTAGCGGGCGAAGAGACCCAGTACTTC. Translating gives CASGLGLAGEETQYF.

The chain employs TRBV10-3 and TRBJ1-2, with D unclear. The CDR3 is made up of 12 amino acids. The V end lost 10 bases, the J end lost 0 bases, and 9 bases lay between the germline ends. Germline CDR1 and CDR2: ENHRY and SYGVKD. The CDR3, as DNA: TGTGCCACATCGAGCTCTAACTATGGCTACACCTTC. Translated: CATSSSNYGYTF.

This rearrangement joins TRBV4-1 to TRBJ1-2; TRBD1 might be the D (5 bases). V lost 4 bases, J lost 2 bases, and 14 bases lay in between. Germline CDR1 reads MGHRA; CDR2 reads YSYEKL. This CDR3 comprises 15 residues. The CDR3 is CASSPQRGDNYGYTF. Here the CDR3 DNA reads TGCGCCAGCAGCCCCCAACGGGGGGACAACTATGGCTACACCTTC.

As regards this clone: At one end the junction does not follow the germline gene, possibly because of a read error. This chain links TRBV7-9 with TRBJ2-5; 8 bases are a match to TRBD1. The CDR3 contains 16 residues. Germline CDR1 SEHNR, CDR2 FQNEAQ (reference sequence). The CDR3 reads CSSSLRTGTTQETQYF. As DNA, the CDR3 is TGTTCCAGCAGCTTAAGGACAGGGACCACCCAAGAGACCCAGTACTTC.

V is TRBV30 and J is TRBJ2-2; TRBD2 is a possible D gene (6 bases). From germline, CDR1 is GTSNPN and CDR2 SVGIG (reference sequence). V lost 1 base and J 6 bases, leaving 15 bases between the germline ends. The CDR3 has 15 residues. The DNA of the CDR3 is TGTGCCTGGAGTGCCGGACTATTTCCCGCCGGGGAGCTGTTTTTT. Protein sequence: CAWSAGLFPAGELFF.

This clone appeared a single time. The CDR3 DNA sequence: TGCGCCAGCAGCTTGTCGGGAGTAGGGGCGCGAGAGCAGTACTTC. It translates to CASSLSGVGAREQYF. J is TRBJ2-7 and V is TRBV5-1; a possible D gene is TRBD2 (6 bases). CDR1 and CDR2 from the germline V gene are SGHRS and YFSETQ. This CDR3 region has 15 residues. Trimming removed 1 base at V and 7 bases at J, with 18 bases between.

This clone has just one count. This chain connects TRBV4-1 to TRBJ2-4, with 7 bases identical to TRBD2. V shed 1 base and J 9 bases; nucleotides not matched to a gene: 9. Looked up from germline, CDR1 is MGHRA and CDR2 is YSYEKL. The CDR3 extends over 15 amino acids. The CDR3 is CASSQGAGREGIQYF. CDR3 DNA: TGCGCCAGCAGCCAAGGCGCGGGAAGGGAGGGCATTCAGTACTTC.

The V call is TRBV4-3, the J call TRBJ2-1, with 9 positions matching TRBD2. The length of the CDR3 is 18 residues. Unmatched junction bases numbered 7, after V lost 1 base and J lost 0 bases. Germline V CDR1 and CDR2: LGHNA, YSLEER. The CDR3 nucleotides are TGCGCCAGCAGCCAAGGGGTAGCGGGGGCGTACTCCTACAATGAGCAGTTCTTC. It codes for CASSQGVAGAYSYNEQFF.

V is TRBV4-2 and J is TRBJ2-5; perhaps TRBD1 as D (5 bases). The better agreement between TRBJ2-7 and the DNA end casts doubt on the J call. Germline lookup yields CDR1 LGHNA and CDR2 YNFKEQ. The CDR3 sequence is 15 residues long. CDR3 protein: CASSQASRQINEQYF. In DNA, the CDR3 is TGTGCCAGCAGCCAAGCTTCGCGACAGATAAACGAGCAGTACTTC.

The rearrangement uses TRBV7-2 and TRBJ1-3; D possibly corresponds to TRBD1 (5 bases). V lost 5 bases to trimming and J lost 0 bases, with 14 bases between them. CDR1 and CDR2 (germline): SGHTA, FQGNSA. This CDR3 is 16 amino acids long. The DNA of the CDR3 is TGTGCCAGCAGCAAACAGGCGCCCGACTCTGGAAACACCATATATTTT. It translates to CASSKQAPDSGNTIYF.

CDR3 bases: TGTGCCACCAGCATTTTACAGAATTCACCCCTCCACTTT. Protein sequence: CATSILQNSPLHF. This chain connects TRBV15 to TRBJ1-6; D remains ambiguous. V lost 4 bases and J 7 bases, leaving 8 bases between the germline ends. The CDR3 is 13 amino acids. The germline V gene encodes CDR1 LNHNV and CDR2 YYDKDF (reference sequence).

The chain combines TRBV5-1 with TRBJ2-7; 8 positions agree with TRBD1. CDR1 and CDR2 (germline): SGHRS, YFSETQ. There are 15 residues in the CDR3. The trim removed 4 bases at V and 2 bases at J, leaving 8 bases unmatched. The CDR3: CASSDGTGVTYEQYF. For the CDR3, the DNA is TGCGCCAGCAGCGACGGGACAGGCGTCACCTACGAGCAGTACTTC.

DNA for the CDR3: TGTGCCAGCAGCTTCGGGCAGGGGGCCACAGATACGCAGTATTTT. Translated: CASSFGQGATDTQYF. The chain recombines TRBV11-1 with TRBJ2-3; 8 bases map to TRBD1. After removal of 3 bases from V and 2 bases from J, the junction contained 4 bases not matched to a gene. CDR1 and CDR2 from the germline V gene are SGHAT and FQDESV (reference sequence). CDR3 length equals 15 residues.

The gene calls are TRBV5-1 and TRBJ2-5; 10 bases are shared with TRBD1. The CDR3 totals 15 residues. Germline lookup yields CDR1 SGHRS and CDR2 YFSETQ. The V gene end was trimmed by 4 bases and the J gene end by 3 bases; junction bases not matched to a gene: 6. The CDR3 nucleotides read TGCGCCAGCAGCACCTCCGGGACAGGGGAAGAGACCCAGTACTTC. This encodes CASSTSGTGEETQYF.

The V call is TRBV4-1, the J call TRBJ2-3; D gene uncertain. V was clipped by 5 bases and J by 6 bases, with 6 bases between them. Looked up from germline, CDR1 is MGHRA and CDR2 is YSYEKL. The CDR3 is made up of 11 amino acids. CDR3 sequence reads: CASSIADTQYF. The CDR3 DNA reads TGCGCCAGCAGCATAGCCGATACGCAGTATTTT.

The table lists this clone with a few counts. CDR3 in amino acids: CASSVGGTGLNYGYTF. The CDR3 coding sequence is TGTGCCAGCAGCGTAGGCGGGACAGGATTGAACTATGGCTACACCTTC. The rearrangement links TRBV9 to TRBJ1-2; 8 bases line up with TRBD1. Losses at the gene ends were 0 bases for V and 2 bases for J; bases not matched to a gene: 6. The germline CDR1 and CDR2 sequences are SGDLS and YYNGEE. The CDR3 loop spans 16 amino acids.

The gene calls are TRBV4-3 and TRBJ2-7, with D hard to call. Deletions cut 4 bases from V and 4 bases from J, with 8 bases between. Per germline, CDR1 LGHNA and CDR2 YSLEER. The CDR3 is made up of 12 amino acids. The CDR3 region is CASSPPRYEQYF. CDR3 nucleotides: TGCGCCAGCAGCCCACCGAGATACGAGCAGTACTTC.

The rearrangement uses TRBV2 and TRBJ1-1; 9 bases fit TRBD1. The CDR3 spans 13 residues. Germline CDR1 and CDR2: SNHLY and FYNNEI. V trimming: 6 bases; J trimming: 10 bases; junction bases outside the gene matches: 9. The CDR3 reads CASRVRDRVGAFF. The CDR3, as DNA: TGTGCCAGCAGAGTCCGGGACAGGGTCGGAGCTTTCTTT.

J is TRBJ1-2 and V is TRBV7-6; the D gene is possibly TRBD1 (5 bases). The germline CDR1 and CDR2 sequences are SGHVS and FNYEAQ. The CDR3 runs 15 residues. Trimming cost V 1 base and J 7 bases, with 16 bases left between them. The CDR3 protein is CASSLESDGASGYTF. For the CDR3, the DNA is TGTGCCAGCAGCTTAGAGTCGGATGGGGCTAGTGGCTACACCTTC.

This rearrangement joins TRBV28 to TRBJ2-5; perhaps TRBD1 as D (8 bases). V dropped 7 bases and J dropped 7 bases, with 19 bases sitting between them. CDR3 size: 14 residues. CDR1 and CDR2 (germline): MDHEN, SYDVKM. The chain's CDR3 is CASNLQGGAVTQYF. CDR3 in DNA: TGTGCCAGCAACTTACAGGGGGGGGCGGTGACCCAGTACTTC.